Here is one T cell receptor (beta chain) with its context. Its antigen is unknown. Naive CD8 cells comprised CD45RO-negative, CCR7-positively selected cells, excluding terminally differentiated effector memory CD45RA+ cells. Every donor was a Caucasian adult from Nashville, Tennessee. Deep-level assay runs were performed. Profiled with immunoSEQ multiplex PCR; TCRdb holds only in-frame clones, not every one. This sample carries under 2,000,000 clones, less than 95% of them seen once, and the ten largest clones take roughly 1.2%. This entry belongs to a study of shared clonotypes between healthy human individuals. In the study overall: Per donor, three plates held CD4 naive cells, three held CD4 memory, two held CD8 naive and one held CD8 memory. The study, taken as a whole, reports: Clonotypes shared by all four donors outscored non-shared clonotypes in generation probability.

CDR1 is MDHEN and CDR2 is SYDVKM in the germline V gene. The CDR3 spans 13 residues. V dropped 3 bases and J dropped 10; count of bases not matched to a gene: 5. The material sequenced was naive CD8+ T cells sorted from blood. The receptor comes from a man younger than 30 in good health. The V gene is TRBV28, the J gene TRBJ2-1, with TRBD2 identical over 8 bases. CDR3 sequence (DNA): TGTGCCAGCAGTTTCGATGAGCGGGGGGAGCAGTTCTTC. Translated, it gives CASSFDERGEQFF.